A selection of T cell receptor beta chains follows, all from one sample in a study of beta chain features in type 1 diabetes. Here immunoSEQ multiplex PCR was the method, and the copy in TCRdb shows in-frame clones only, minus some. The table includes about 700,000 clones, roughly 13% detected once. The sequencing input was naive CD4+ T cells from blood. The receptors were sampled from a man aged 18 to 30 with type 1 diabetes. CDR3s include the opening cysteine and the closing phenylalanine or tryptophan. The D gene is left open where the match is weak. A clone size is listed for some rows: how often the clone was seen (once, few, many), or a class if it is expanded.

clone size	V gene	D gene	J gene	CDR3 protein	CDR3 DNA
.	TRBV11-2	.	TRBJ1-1	CASSLTENTEAFF	TGTGCCAGCAGCTTAACGGAGAACACTGAAGCTTTCTTT
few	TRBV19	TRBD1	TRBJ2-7	CASNRGQGPYEQYF	TGTGCCAGTAATAGGGGACAGGGGCCCTACGAGCAGTACTTC
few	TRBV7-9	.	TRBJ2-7	CASSSDNNYEQYF	TGTGCCAGCAGCTCGGACAACAATTACGAGCAGTACTTC
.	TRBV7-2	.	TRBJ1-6	CASSLAQAGLLHF	TGTGCCAGCAGCTTAGCGCAGGCGGGCCTCCTCCACTTT
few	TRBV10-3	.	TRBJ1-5	CAISRTEDSNQPQHF	TGTGCCATCAGTCGAACAGAAGATAGCAATCAGCCCCAGCATTTT
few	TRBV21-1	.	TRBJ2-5	CASSKGASGVGTQYF	TGTGCCAGCAGCAAAGGCGCTAGCGGGGTTGGGACCCAGTACTTC
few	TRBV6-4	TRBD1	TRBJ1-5	CASSSDPGQGINQPQHF	TGTGCCAGCAGCTCTGATCCGGGACAGGGGATCAATCAGCCCCAGCATTTT
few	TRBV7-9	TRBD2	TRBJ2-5	CASSFRGLASAETQYF	TGTGCCAGCAGCTTTAGGGGACTAGCGAGCGCGGAGACCCAGTACTTC
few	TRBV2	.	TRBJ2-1	CASSVPGLLRINEQFF	TGTGCCAGCAGTGTCCCTGGACTACTTAGAATCAATGAGCAGTTCTTC
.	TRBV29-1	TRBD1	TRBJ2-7	CSVARTGSYEQYF	TGCAGCGTTGCCCGGACAGGGAGTTACGAGCAGTACTTC
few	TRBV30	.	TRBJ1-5	CAWSVLVSNQPQHF	TGTGCCTGGAGTGTACTGGTTAGCAATCAGCCCCAGCATTTT
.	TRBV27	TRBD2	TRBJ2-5	CASSFSSGAHGETQYF	TGTGCCAGCAGTTTTTCTAGCGGGGCCCATGGGGAGACCCAGTACTTC
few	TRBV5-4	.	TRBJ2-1	CASTLRDGNEQFF	TGTGCCAGCACCCTTCGGGACGGCAATGAGCAGTTCTTC
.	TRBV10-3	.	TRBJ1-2	CAISEPGFYGYTF	TGTGCCATCAGTGAGCCTGGATTCTATGGCTACACCTTC
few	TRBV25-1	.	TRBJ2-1	CASSEAGRTGPYNEQFF	TGTGCCAGCAGTGAAGCAGGGAGGACAGGTCCCTACAATGAGCAGTTCTTC
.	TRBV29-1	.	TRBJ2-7	CSVEDPGLGQYF	TGCAGCGTTGAAGATCCGGGACTGGGGCAGTACTTC
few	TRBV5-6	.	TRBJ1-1	CASSSPRPRGVTEAFF	TGTGCCAGCAGCTCCCCCCGGCCCCGGGGGGTAACTGAAGCTTTCTTT
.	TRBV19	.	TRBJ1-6	CASSIEDSPSPLHF	TGTGCCAGTAGTATAGAGGATAGCCCTTCACCCCTCCACTTT
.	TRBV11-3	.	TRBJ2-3	CASSPAGDTQYF	TGTGCCAGCAGCCCGGCCGGAGATACGCAGTATTTT
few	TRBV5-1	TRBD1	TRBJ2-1	CASSIGTGSNEQFF	TGCGCCAGCAGCATCGGGACAGGGAGCAATGAGCAGTTCTTC
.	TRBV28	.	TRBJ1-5	CASSFAGRGWRPQHF	TGTGCCAGCAGTTTCGCCGGGAGGGGTTGGCGGCCCCAGCATTTT
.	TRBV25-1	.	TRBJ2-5	CASSERGETQYF	TGTGCCAGCAGTGAAAGGGGCGAGACCCAGTACTTC
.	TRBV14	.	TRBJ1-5	CASSQEGPGSQHF	TGTGCCAGCAGCCAAGAAGGCCCAGGGAGCCAGCATTTT
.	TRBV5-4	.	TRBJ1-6	CASSLTGTRSPLHF	TGTGCCAGCAGCTTAACAGGGACAAGGTCACCCCTCCACTTT
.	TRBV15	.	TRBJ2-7	CATSRDPGNEQYF	TGTGCCACCAGCAGAGATCCAGGGAACGAGCAGTACTTC
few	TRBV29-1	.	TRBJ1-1	CSATTVSGTEAFF	TGCAGCGCTACGACGGTTTCAGGCACTGAAGCTTTCTTT
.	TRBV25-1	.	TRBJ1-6	CASRGNSPLHF	TGTGCCAGCAGAGGGAACTCACCCCTCCACTTT
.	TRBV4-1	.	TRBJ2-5	CASSQDPRAGGETQYF	TGCGCCAGCAGCCAAGATCCCCGGGCCGGAGGGGAGACCCAGTACTTC
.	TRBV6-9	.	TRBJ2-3	CASRTNNTDTQYF	TGTGCCAGCAGGACCAACAACACAGATACGCAGTATTTT
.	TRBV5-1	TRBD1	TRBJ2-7	CASSLTRDRVFHEQYF	TGCGCCAGCAGCCTTACCCGGGACAGGGTATTCCACGAGCAGTACTTC
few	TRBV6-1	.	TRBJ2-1	CASRSSYNEQFF	TGTGCCAGCAGGAGCTCCTACAATGAGCAGTTCTTC
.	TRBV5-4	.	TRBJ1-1	CASSLRDAEAFF	TGTGCCAGCAGTTTAAGGGACGCTGAAGCTTTCTTT
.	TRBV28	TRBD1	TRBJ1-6	CASSIGDRDQAPLHF	TGTGCCAGCAGTATTGGGGACAGGGACCAAGCACCCCTCCACTTT
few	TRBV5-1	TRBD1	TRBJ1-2	CASSLEGQGDGYTF	TGCGCCAGCAGCTTGGAAGGACAGGGCGATGGCTACACCTTC
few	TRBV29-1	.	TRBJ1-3	CSVVSRSSGNTIYF	TGCAGCGTTGTTTCCCGGAGCTCTGGAAACACCATATATTTT
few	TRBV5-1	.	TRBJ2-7	CASSLVQGFSYEQYF	TGCGCCAGCAGCTTGGTGCAGGGGTTCTCCTACGAGCAGTACTTC